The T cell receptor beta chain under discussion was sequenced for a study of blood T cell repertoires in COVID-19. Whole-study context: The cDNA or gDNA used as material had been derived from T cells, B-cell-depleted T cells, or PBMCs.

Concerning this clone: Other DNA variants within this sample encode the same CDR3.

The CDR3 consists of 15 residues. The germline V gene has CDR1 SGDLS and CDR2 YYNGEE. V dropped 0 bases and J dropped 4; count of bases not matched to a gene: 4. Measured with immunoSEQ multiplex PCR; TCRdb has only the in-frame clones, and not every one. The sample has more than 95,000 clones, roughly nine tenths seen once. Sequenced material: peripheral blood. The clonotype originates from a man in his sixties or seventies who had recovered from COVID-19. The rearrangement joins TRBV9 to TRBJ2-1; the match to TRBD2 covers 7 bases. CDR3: CASSVDERGYNEQFF. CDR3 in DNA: TGTGCCAGCAGCGTAGATGAGCGGGGTTACAATGAGCAGTTCTTC.